This paragraph reports one T cell receptor (beta chain). The antigen is unknown. 60 Vbeta and 13 Jbeta primers were used in PCR. Data came from immunoSEQ multiplex PCR; TCRdb stores just in-frame clones and leaves some out. This table has approximately 150,000 clones, 80% to 85% appearing once. These data belong to a study of cytomegalovirus exposure and HLA in healthy donors. On the study more broadly: The Caucasian-associated ancestry cluster contained 81% of the approximately 390 genotyped donors.

Whole-study findings and limits: A later analysis found most CMV-associated TCR beta chains apparently HLA-restricted. Diagnosis of cytomegalovirus status made by the classifier reportedly showed high specificity and sensitivity.

The V and J ends lost 4 bases and 3 bases respectively, with 15 bases between them. Germline values: CDR1 SGHVS, CDR2 FQNEAQ. The CDR3 extends over 15 amino acids. The sample taken for sequencing was PBMCs. J is TRBJ2-5 and V is TRBV7-8, with D maybe TRBD1 (5 bases). This sequence originates from a woman aged 25 to 45 in good health and CMV-seronegative. The CDR3 loop is CASSSSPRAKETQYF. Written as DNA, the CDR3 is TGTGCCAGCAGCTCATCCCCCAGGGCCAAAGAGACCCAGTACTTC.